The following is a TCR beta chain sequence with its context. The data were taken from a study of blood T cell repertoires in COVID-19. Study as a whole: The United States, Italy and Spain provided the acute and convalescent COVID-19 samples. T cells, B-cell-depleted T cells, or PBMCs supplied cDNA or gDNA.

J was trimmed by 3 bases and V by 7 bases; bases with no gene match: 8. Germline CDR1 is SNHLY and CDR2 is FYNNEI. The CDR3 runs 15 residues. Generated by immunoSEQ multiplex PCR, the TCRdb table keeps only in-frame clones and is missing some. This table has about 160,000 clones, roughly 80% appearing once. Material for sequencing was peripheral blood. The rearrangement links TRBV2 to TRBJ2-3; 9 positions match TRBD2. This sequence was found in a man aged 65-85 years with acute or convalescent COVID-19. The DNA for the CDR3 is TGTGCCAGCATGAGCAGCGGGGGGTCAACAGATACGCAGTATTTT. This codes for CASMSSGGSTDTQYF.